The following is a T cell receptor beta chain sequence with its context. Its antigen remains unknown. Samples came from healthy bone marrow donors. This specimen belongs to a study of cytomegalovirus exposure and HLA in healthy donors. PCR primers comprised 60 Vbeta and 13 Jbeta primers. Sequencing was performed with immunoSEQ multiplex PCR; in TCRdb, only in-frame clones are kept and a portion is missing. The repertoire holds about 110,000 clones, with over 65% as singletons. General study findings and limits: No immune exposure information besides CMV serostatus was available.

This TCR came from a man aged 25 to 40 in good health and CMV-seropositive. Sequenced sample: PBMCs.

This chain's CDR3 is CASISPGTGGGGEQFF. DNA of the CDR3: TGTGCCAGTATCTCCCCCGGGACAGGGGGCGGAGGTGAGCAGTTCTTC. This sequence joins TRBV19 and TRBJ2-1, with TRBD1 matching over 12 bases. This CDR3 contains 16 residues. J was trimmed by 9 bases and V by 7 bases; bases with no gene match: 13. In germline, CDR1 is LNHDA, CDR2 SQIVND (reference sequence).